This TCR beta chain was retrieved from a study of T cell responses to AZD1222 COVID-19 vaccine. About the study: Timing groups of about 4 and about 12 weeks for second doses were pooled.

Regarding the study as a whole: Repertoire sampling was restricted to post-peak T cell response timepoints. Baseline serology detected seropositivity in only six or seven AZD1222 recipients. Most donors were white British, females outnumbered males, and clonal diversity was possibly underestimated.

The CDR3 has 17 amino acids. V trimming: 5 bases; J trimming: 3 bases; junction bases outside the gene matches: 14. Germline-derived CDR1 and CDR2 are SNHLY and FYNNEI. Turning to this clone: Its antigen is not known.

TCRdb keeps only in-frame clones here, not all; method: immunoSEQ multiplex PCR. The sample shows about 140,000 clones, around 92% of them seen only once. The chain uses TRBV2 and TRBJ2-7; 9 bases map to TRBD2. The sequence came from an adult in good health. The source was peripheral blood, collected on day 0 of AZD1222 vaccination. CDR3 nucleotide sequence: TGTGCCAGCAGTCTAGGAGCGGGAGGAAGGGGGTACTACGAGCAGTACTTC. This sequence encodes CASSLGAGGRGYYEQYF.